This T cell receptor beta chain emerged from a study of OX40 agonist ivuxolimab in advanced cancers. Across the study: A male proportion of about 80% was recorded, with mean age approximately 60 years and range roughly 23 to 90. The study, taken as a whole, reports: At 0.1-3.0 mg/kg, partial responders had clonal expansion among the lowest observed.

Germline trimming cut 3 bases from V and 0 bases from J; bases unmatched to any gene: 8. This CDR3 comprises 17 residues. Germline CDR1 reads MNHNS; CDR2 reads SASEGT. Autoimmune disease history or systemic immunosuppression excluded patients. Sampling times: baseline, cycle 4 day 1, cycle 7 day 1. TCRdb keeps only in-frame clones here, not all; method: immunoSEQ multiplex PCR. Counted here are tens of thousands of clones, roughly nine tenths occurring once; the ten biggest clones make up approximately 52%. With respect to this clone: What it binds is unknown.

The clonotype comes from an adult with an advanced solid tumor such as melanoma, head and neck, liver or kidney cancer. The chain is built from TRBV6-1 and TRBJ2-1; 7 bases are shared with TRBD2. The material was CD4+ or CD8+ T cells sorted from blood, obtained in a trial of the OX40 agonist ivuxolimab. CDR3 sequence reads: CASSESTSRYSYNEQFF. The CDR3 DNA is TGTGCCAGCAGTGAGTCGACTAGCCGTTACTCCTACAATGAGCAGTTCTTC.